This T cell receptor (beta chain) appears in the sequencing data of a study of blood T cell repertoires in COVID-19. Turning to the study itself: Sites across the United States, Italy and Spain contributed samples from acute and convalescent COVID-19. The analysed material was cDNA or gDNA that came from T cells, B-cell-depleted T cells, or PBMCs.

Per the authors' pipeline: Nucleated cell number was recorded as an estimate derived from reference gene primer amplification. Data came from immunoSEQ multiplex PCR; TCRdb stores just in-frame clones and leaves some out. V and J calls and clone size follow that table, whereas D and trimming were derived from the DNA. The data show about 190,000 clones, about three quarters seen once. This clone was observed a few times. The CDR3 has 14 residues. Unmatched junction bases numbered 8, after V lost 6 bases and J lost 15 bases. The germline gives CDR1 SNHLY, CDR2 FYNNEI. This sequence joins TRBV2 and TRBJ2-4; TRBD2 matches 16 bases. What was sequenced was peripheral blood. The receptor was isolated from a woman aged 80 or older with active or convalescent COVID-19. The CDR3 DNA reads TGTGCCAGCAGGACCGGGACTAGCGGGGGGGTCGGGTACTTC. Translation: CASRTGTSGGVGYF.